The 25 T cell receptor beta chains presented below share a single source sample, sequenced in a study of T-cell reconstitution after alpha-beta-depleted transplantation in children. The authors prepared the TCRbeta library with unique molecular identifiers. TCRdb independently ran MiXCR on the PCR reads; one entry per CDR3 protein. The table has tens of thousands of distinct CDR3 sequences, around a sixth seen once. Sequenced material: PBMCs, mostly from graft donor cells, taken 360 days after TCRalphabeta/CD19-depleted stem cell transplant. These receptors originate from a male patient aged 2-9 years who had a stem cell transplant for acute lymphoblastic leukemia, so the T cells may come from the graft donor.

This clonotype was detected a few times. V and J are TRBV5-1 and TRBJ2-5; 10 nucleotides align to TRBD2. The CDR3 covers 17 residues. From germline, CDR1 is SGHRS and CDR2 YFSETQ. V trimming: 1 base; J trimming: 4 bases; junction bases outside the gene matches: 10. The CDR3 sequence is CASSLLRSGRAGETQYF. The CDR3, as DNA: TGCGCCAGCAGCTTGCTACGCAGCGGGAGGGCCGGAGAGACCCAGTACTTC.

This clonotype was seen only a few times. The CDR3: CASSPQGVNSPLHF. The CDR3 DNA reads as TGTGCCAGCAGTCCGCAGGGGGTGAATTCACCCCTCCACTTT. The V gene is TRBV12-3 or TRBV12-4, the J gene TRBJ1-6, with 7 nucleotides matching TRBD1. The CDR3 contains 14 residues. The V and J ends lost 5 bases and 7 bases, in that order; junction bases with no gene match: 5.

In its sample, this clonotype was seen a few times. This chain joins TRBV7-9 and TRBJ2-5; D may match TRBD1 or TRBD2 (5 bases each). The germline V gene has CDR1 SEHNR and CDR2 FQNEAQ (reference sequence). The CDR3 covers 11 residues. Trimming removed 3 bases at V and 14 bases at J, with 13 bases between. The CDR3 is CASSFRDRAYF. DNA for the CDR3: TGTGCCAGCAGCTTTCGGGACCGCGCCTACTTC.

Points on this clonotype: The junction shows a germline mismatch at one end, possibly a read error. The V and J genes are TRBV10-3 and TRBJ2-5, with D possibly being TRBD1 (6 bases). Germline CDR1 ENHRY, CDR2 SYGVKD. The CDR3 is 13 residues long. CDR3 nucleotides: TGTTCCATCAGTGGACAGAACCAAGAGACCCAGTACTTC. Amino acid sequence: CSISGQNQETQYF.

A few counts support this clonotype. The chain uses TRBV5-1 and TRBJ2-2, with D possibly being TRBD2 (7 bases). The germline V gene encodes CDR1 SGHRS and CDR2 YFSETQ. The V end lost 3 bases, the J end lost 0 bases, and 15 bases lay between the germline ends. CDR3 length: 17 amino acids. The CDR3 here is CASSWGGHPTNTGELFF. In DNA, the CDR3 is TGCGCCAGCAGCTGGGGGGGACACCCTACGAACACCGGGGAGCTGTTTTTT.

V is TRBV5-1 and J is TRBJ2-1; 12 positions agree with TRBD2. Per the germline V gene, CDR1 is SGHRS and CDR2 is YFSETQ. CDR3 length: 16 amino acids. The junction had 5 bases not matched to a gene; V was cut back by 3 bases and J by 4 bases. The CDR3 loop reads CASSYGLAGWYNEQFF. CDR3 sequence (DNA): TGCGCCAGCAGCTACGGACTAGCGGGATGGTACAATGAGCAGTTCTTC.

The V and J genes are TRBV15 and TRBJ2-7; 10 nucleotides align to TRBD2. J gave up 6 bases and V 1 base, and 6 bases lay outside the gene matches. The CDR3 runs 15 residues. The germline CDR1 and CDR2 sequences are LNHNV and YYDKDF (reference sequence). The CDR3 DNA reads TGTGCCACCAGCAGAGGGAGCGGGAGGGCCAGCGAGCAGTACTTC. This gives the protein CATSRGSGRASEQYF. Drawing the rest from reference TRBV15 and TRBJ2-7, the complete variable domain is DAMVIQNPRYQVTQFGKPVTLSCSQTLNHNVMYWYQQKSSQAPKLLFHYYDKDFNNEADTPDNFQSRRPNTSFCFLDIRSPGLGDTAMYLCATSRGSGRASEQYFGPGTRLTVT.

The chain links TRBV12-3 or TRBV12-4 to TRBJ1-2; D possibly corresponds to TRBD1 (5 bases). V was clipped by 1 base and J by 6 bases, with 12 bases between them. The CDR3 has 14 amino acids. CDR3 sequence: CASSLVLGAHGYTF. CDR3 nucleotides: TGTGCCAGCAGTTTAGTCCTTGGGGCCCATGGCTACACCTTC.

This clonotype was seen a few times. The V call is TRBV12-3 or TRBV12-4, the J call TRBJ2-7; TRBD1 matches at 8 bases. J gave up 5 bases and V 2 bases, and 2 bases lay outside the gene matches. The CDR3 consists of 13 residues. The CDR3 loop reads CASSLWTGHEQYF. The CDR3 DNA sequence: TGTGCCAGCAGTTTATGGACAGGGCACGAGCAGTACTTC.

DNA for the CDR3: TGTGCCATTCGAGGGGGCGCCTCAGATACGCAGTATTTT. It specifies CAIRGGASDTQYF. The rearrangement joins TRBV10-3 to TRBJ2-3; 7 bases agree with TRBD1. The CDR3 consists of 13 residues. Germline assignment: CDR1 ENHRY and CDR2 SYGVKD. The J segment lost 4 bases and the V segment lost 9 bases, leaving 7 bases of the junction unmatched.

There are a few counts of this clonotype. The V gene is TRBV4-1, the J gene TRBJ2-3; a weak D match, TRBD2 (5 bases). Germline CDR1 reads MGHRA; CDR2 reads YSYEKL. This CDR3 has 15 residues. Trimming stripped 2 bases from V and 3 bases from J, with 12 bases between. Written as DNA, the CDR3 is TGCGCCAGCAGCCAATTCTCCCGCGGGACAGATACGCAGTATTTT. Translation: CASSQFSRGTDTQYF.

This clonotype was seen only a few times. The gene calls are TRBV6-5 and TRBJ2-7, with TRBD2 matching over 13 bases. V gave up 2 bases and J gave up 3 bases; unmatched junction bases: 7. The length of the CDR3 is 17 residues. Germline V gene lookup returns CDR1 MNHEY and CDR2 SVGAGI. CDR3 DNA sequence: TGTGCCAGCAGTTACGCTGTTGGGACTAGCGGGATCTACGAGCAGTACTTC. Translating it yields CASSYAVGTSGIYEQYF.

The genes are TRBV10-3 and TRBJ2-7; the match to TRBD2 covers 14 bases. This CDR3 comprises 16 residues. With 3 bases clipped from V and 7 bases from J, the junction kept 8 bases outside the gene matches. The V gene's germline CDR1 is ENHRY and CDR2 SYGVKD. This CDR3 is CAISDLWTSGRSEQYF. The CDR3 coding sequence is TGTGCCATCAGTGACCTGTGGACTAGCGGGAGGAGTGAGCAGTACTTC.

The V call is TRBV29-1, the J call TRBJ2-5; 10 bases line up with TRBD2. The CDR3 contains 12 residues. Unmatched junction bases numbered 4, after V lost 7 bases and J lost 5 bases. Per germline, CDR1 SQVTM and CDR2 ANQGSEA. The CDR3 region is CSDLLAGETQYF. In DNA form, the CDR3 reads TGCAGCGACCTACTAGCGGGGGAGACCCAGTACTTC.

The sample holds a few counts of this clonotype. This sequence joins TRBV12-3 or TRBV12-4 and TRBJ2-2, with TRBD2 matching 11 bases. The CDR3 covers 18 residues. V dropped 3 bases and J dropped 0; count of bases not matched to a gene: 6. The CDR3 protein is CASSFGTSGYANTGELFF. The CDR3 DNA is TGTGCCAGCAGTTTCGGGACTAGCGGCTACGCGAACACCGGGGAGCTGTTTTTT.

This clonotype was observed a few times. The rearrangement uses TRBV5-1 and TRBJ2-7; TRBD2 might be the D (6 bases). V lost 1 base to trimming and J lost 3 bases, with 14 bases between them. The CDR3 totals 15 residues. Germline loops: CDR1 SGHRS, CDR2 YFSETQ. CDR3: CASSLSGTPDYEQYF. The CDR3 region has the DNA TGCGCCAGCAGCTTGTCCGGGACTCCTGACTACGAGCAGTACTTC.

This clonotype was recorded at least ten times. The chain employs TRBV20-1 and TRBJ2-5; maybe TRBD2 (6 bases). This CDR3 has 16 amino acids. Per germline, CDR1 DFQATT and CDR2 SNEGSKA (reference sequence). Trimming took off 3 bases at V and 4 bases at J, with 21 bases between the two ends. DNA of the CDR3: TGCAGTGCTAGCCCCCTCCTCGGGGGAGAGGGAGAGACCCAGTACTTC. Its translation is CSASPLLGGEGETQYF.

V gene TRBV21-1 combines with J gene TRBJ2-2; the table's D call of TRBD1 was not tested on the DNA. TRBV21-1 is a pseudogene locus. The CDR3 has 18 amino acids. DNA for the CDR3: TGTGCCAGCAGCAAAGGGGGACAGGGGGCCCCCCGGACCGGGGAGCTGTTTTTT. Its protein is CASSKGGQGAPRTGELFF.

This clonotype was observed many times. The rearrangement joins TRBV10-3 to TRBJ2-7; D remains ambiguous. The V gene lost 0 bases and the J gene lost 5 bases, with 8 bases spanning the gap. Per the germline V gene, CDR1 is ENHRY and CDR2 is SYGVKD. The CDR3 is 13 amino acids. The CDR3 region is CAISESMAHEQYF. CDR3 coding DNA: TGTGCCATCAGTGAGTCGATGGCCCACGAGCAGTACTTC.

This sequence joins TRBV12-3 or TRBV12-4 and TRBJ2-7; TRBD1 matches 12 bases. There are 16 residues in the CDR3. The V gene end was trimmed by 1 base and the J gene end by 4 bases; junction bases not matched to a gene: 5. CDR3 sequence (DNA): TGTGCCAGCAGTTTAGGAATGGGACAGGGGGCTTACGAGCAGTACTTC. Its protein product is CASSLGMGQGAYEQYF.

This clonotype was seen only a few times. CDR3 protein: CASSDRRGELFF. In DNA form, the CDR3 reads TGTGCCAGCAGCGACAGGCGAGGGGAGCTGTTTTTT. The chain is built from TRBV12-3 or TRBV12-4 and TRBJ2-2; TRBD1 might be the D (6 bases). V shed 6 bases and J shed 8 bases, with 10 bases lying between them. CDR3 size: 12 residues.

The chain uses TRBV4-1 and TRBJ2-3; 14 bases are shared with TRBD2. Germline values: CDR1 MGHRA, CDR2 YSYEKL. After removal of 1 base from V and 1 base from J, the junction contained 7 bases not matched to a gene. This CDR3 has 19 amino acids. The CDR3 DNA follows: TGCGCCAGCAGCCAAGTAGGGGGACTAGCGGGAGCCCGCACAGATACGCAGTATTTT. Translated: CASSQVGGLAGARTDTQYF.

V usage is TRBV6-5 and J usage is TRBJ2-1, with D tentatively TRBD2 (5 bases). The V and J ends lost 4 bases and 7 bases respectively, with 8 bases between them. CDR3 size: 12 residues. The germline V gene encodes CDR1 MNHEY and CDR2 SVGAGI. The CDR3 region has the DNA TGTGCCAGCAGTTTTCGAGGGAATGAGCAGTTCTTC. It is translated as CASSFRGNEQFF.

V usage is TRBV25-1 and J usage is TRBJ2-5; D gene ambiguous. The V gene lost 1 base and the J gene lost 5 bases, with 17 bases spanning the gap. This CDR3 spans 16 amino acids. Germline lookup yields CDR1 MGHDK and CDR2 SYGVNS. The CDR3 bases are TGTGCCAGCAGTGAATTGGACGACACGGTTGAGGAGACCCAGTACTTC. As protein: CASSELDDTVEETQYF.

The V gene is TRBV10-1, the J gene TRBJ2-7; 10 bases match TRBD2. The CDR3 has 13 residues. With 5 bases clipped from V and 6 bases from J, the junction kept 4 bases outside the gene matches. In germline, CDR1 is WNHNN, CDR2 SYGVQD (reference sequence). DNA of the CDR3: TGCGCCAGCAGTCCTAGCGGGAGCCCCGAGCAGTACTTC. It specifies CASSPSGSPEQYF.